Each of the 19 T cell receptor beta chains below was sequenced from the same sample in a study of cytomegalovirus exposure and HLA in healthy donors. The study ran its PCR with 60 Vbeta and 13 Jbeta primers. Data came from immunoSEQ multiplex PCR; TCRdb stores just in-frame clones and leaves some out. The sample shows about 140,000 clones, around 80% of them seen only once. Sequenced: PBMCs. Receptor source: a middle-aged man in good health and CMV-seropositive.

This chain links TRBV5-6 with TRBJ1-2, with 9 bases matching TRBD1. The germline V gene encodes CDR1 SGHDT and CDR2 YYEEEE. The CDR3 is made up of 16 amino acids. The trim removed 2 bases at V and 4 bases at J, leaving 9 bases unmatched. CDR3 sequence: CASSFLPGTGPYGYTF. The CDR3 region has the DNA TGTGCCAGCAGCTTTTTACCCGGGACAGGGCCCTATGGCTACACCTTC. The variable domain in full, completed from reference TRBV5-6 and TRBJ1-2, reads DAGVTQSPTHLIKTRGQQVTLRCSPKSGHDTVSWYQQALGQGPQFIFQYYEEEERQRGNFPDRFSGHQFPNYSSELNVNALLLGDSALYLCASSFLPGTGPYGYTFGSGTRLTVV.

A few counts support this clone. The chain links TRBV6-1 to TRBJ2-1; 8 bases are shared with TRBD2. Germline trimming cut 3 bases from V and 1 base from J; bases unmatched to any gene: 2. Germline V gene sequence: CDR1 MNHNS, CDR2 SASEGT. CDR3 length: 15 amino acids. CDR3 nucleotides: TGTGCCAGCAGTGAGTTAGCGGGGTCCTACAATGAGCAGTTCTTC. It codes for CASSELAGSYNEQFF.

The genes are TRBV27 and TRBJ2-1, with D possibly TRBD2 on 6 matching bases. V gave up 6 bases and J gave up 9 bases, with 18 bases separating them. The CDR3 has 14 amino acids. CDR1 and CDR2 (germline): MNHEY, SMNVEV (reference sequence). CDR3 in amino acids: CASRSGTPNGEQFF. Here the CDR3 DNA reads TGTGCCAGCAGATCCGGGACTCCCAATGGTGAGCAGTTCTTC.

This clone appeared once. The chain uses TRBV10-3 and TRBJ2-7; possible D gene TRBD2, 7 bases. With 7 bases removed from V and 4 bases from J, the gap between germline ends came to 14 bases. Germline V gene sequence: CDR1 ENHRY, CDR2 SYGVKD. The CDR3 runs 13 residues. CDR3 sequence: CAITSGEGYEQYF. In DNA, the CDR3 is TGTGCCATCACGTCAGGGGAGGGGTACGAGCAGTACTTC.

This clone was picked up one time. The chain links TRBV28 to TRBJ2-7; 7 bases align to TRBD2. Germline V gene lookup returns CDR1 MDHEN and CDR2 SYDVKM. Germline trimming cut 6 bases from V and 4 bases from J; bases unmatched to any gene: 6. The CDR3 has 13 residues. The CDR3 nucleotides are TGTGCCAGCAGCTACGGGACTACGTACGAGCAGTACTTC. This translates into CASSYGTTYEQYF. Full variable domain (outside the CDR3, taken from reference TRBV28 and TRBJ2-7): DVKVTQSSRYLVKRTGEKVFLECVQDMDHENMFWYRQDPGLGLRLIYFSYDVKMKEKGDIPEGYSVSREKKERFSLILESASTNQTSMYLCASSYGTTYEQYFGPGTRLTVT.

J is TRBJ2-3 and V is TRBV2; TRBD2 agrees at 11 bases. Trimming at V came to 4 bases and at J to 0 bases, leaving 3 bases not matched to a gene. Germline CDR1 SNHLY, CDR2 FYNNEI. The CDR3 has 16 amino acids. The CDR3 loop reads CASSARTSGSTDTQYF. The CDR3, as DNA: TGTGCCAGCAGTGCCCGGACTAGCGGGAGCACAGATACGCAGTATTTT.

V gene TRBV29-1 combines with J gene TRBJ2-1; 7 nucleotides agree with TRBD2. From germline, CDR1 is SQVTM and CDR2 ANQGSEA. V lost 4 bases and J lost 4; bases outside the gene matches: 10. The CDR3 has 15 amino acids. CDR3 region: CSVGGFGGVYNEQFF. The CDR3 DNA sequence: TGCAGCGTTGGGGGATTTGGGGGGGTTTACAATGAGCAGTTCTTC.

The CDR3 spells CASTPGVGYTF. CDR3 bases: TGTGCCAGCACCCCGGGGGTAGGCTACACCTTC. The chain employs TRBV28 and TRBJ1-2, with D possibly matching TRBD1 (5 bases). The germline CDR1 and CDR2 sequences are MDHEN and SYDVKM. The CDR3 is 11 amino acids. The ends were cut back, 7 bases at V and 8 bases at J, with 11 bases in the middle.

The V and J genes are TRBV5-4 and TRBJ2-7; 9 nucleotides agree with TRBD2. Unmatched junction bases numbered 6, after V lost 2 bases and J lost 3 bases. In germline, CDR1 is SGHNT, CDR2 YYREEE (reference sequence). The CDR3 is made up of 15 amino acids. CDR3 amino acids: CASSLRTSAVYEQYF. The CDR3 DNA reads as TGTGCCAGCAGCTTAAGGACTAGCGCTGTCTACGAGCAGTACTTC.

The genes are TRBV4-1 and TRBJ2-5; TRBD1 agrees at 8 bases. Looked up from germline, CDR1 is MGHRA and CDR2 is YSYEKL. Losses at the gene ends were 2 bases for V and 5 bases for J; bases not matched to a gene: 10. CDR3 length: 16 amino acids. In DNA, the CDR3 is TGCGCCAGCAGCCAACTCACAGGGGGTCTGGAGGAGACCCAGTACTTC. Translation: CASSQLTGGLEETQYF.

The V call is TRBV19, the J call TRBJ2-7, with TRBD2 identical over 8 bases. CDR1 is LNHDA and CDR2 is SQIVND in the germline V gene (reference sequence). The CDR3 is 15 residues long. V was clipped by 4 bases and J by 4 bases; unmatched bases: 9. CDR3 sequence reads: CASSTQGASGYEQYF. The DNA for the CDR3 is TGTGCCAGTAGTACCCAGGGTGCTAGCGGGTACGAGCAGTACTTC.

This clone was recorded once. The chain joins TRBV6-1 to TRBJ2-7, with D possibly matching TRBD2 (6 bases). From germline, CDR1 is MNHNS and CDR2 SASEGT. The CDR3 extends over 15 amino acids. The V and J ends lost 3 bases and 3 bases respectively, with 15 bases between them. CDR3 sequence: CASSEGYGRSYEQYF. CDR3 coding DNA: TGTGCCAGCAGTGAGGGTTACGGGAGAAGCTACGAGCAGTACTTC.

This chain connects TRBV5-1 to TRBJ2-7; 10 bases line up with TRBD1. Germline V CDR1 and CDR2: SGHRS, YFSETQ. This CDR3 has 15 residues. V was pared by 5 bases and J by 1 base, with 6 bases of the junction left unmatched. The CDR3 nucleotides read TGCGCCAGCAGACTAGGGACAGGGGTTTCCTACGAGCAGTACTTC. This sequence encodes CASRLGTGVSYEQYF.

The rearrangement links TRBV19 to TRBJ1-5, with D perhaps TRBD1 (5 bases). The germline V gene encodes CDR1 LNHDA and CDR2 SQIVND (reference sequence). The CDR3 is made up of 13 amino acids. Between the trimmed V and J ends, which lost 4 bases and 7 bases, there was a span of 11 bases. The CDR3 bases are TGTGCCAGTAGTACCACAGGTCCCCAGCCCCAGCATTTT. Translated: CASSTTGPQPQHF.

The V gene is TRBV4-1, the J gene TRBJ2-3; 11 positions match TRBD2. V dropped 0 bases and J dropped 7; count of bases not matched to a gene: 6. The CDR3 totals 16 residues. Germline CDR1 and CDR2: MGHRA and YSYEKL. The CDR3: CASSQDELAGGYTQYF. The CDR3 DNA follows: TGCGCCAGCAGCCAAGATGAGCTAGCGGGAGGATATACGCAGTATTTT.

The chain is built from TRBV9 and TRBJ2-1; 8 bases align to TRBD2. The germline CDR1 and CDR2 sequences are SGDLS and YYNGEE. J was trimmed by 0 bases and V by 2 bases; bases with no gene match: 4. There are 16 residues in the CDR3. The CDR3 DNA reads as TGTGCCAGCAGCGTTATAGCGGGACGCTCCTACAATGAGCAGTTCTTC. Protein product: CASSVIAGRSYNEQFF.

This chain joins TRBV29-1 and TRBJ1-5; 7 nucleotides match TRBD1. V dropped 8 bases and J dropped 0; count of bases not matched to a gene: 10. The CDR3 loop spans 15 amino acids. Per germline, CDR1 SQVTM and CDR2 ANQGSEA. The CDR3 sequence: CSIGEGGSSNQPQHF. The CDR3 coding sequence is TGCAGCATTGGTGAAGGGGGCAGTAGCAATCAGCCCCAGCATTTT.

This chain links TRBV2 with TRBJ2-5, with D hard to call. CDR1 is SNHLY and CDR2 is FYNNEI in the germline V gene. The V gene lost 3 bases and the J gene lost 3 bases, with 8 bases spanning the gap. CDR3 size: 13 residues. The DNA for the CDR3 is TGTGCCAGCAGTGACAGGTGGGAAGAGACCCAGTACTTC. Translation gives CASSDRWEETQYF.

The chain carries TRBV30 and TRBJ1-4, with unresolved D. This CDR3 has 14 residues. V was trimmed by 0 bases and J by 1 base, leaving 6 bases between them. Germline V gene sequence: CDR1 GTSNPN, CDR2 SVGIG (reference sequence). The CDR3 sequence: CAWSVLGTNEKLFF. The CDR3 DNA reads TGTGCCTGGAGTGTACTAGGAACTAATGAAAAACTGTTTTTT.